A single sample gave rise to the 30 T cell receptor beta chains below, sequenced in a study of T cell clones after liver transplantation. Assay: immunoSEQ multiplex PCR; the TCRdb copy retains only in-frame clones and omits some. The sample gives fewer than 50,000 clones, 86% of which show up once; 2.5% is in the top ten. Sequences were derived from CD4+ T cells from blood, sampled 24 months after liver transplant. These receptors were obtained from a human patient who received a liver transplant. T cells may partly derive from the graft donor.

V usage is TRBV5-1 and J usage is TRBJ2-3; 9 bases agree with TRBD1. This CDR3 comprises 19 residues. The ends lost 2 bases at V and 2 bases at J; junction bases unmatched: 15. CDR1 is SGHRS and CDR2 is YFSETQ in the germline V gene. The CDR3 coding sequence is TGCGCCAGCAGCTTCCCCACAGGGGGCCTTCGACGCGACACAGATACGCAGTATTTT. Encoded protein: CASSFPTGGLRRDTDTQYF.

V is TRBV13 and J is TRBJ1-2; 7 bases line up with TRBD1. This CDR3 spans 17 amino acids. The V gene's germline CDR1 is PRHDT and CDR2 FYEKMQ (reference sequence). V shed 2 bases and J 4 bases; nucleotides not matched to a gene: 13. CDR3 DNA: TGTGCCAGCAGCTTAAGGCGTGGAGGCAGGGGGATCTATGGCTACACCTTC. This sequence encodes CASSLRRGGRGIYGYTF. The full variable domain, its missing parts supplied by reference TRBV13 and TRBJ1-2, is AAGVIQSPRHLIKEKRETATLKCYPIPRHDTVYWYQQGPGQDPQFLISFYEKMQSDKGSIPDRFSAQQFSDYHSELNMSSLELGDSALYFCASSLRRGGRGIYGYTFGSGTRLTVV.

The chain links TRBV2 to TRBJ1-1; 8 nucleotides agree with TRBD1. V dropped 6 bases and J dropped 5; count of bases not matched to a gene: 11. The CDR3 runs 15 residues. CDR1 and CDR2 from the germline V gene are SNHLY and FYNNEI. The CDR3 loop is CASSLNTNRGTEAFF. In DNA, the CDR3 is TGTGCCAGCAGCTTAAACACGAACAGGGGGACTGAAGCTTTCTTT. The full variable domain, with the rest looked up from reference TRBV2 and TRBJ1-1, is EPEVTQTPSHQVTQMGQEVILRCVPISNHLYFYWYRQILGQKVEFLVSFYNNEISEKSEIFDDQFSVERPDGSNFTLKIRSTKLEDSAMYFCASSLNTNRGTEAFFGQGTRLTVV.

The genes are TRBV7-2 and TRBJ2-7; 10 bases are a match to TRBD2. V trimming: 2 bases; J trimming: 3 bases; junction bases outside the gene matches: 7. CDR3 length: 16 residues. Looked up from germline, CDR1 is SGHTA and CDR2 is FQGNSA. In DNA, the CDR3 is TGTGCCAGCAGCTTATATATAGCGGGGGGCGGCTACGAGCAGTACTTC. This encodes CASSLYIAGGGYEQYF. The complete variable domain, with remaining parts taken from reference TRBV7-2 and TRBJ2-7, reads GAGVSQSPSNKVTEKGKDVELRCDPISGHTALYWYRQSLGQGLEFLIYFQGNSAPDKSGLPSDRFSAERTGGSVSTLTIQRTQQEDSAVYLCASSLYIAGGGYEQYFGPGTRLTVT.

The rearrangement uses TRBV6-1 and TRBJ2-1; D unresolved. Germline lookup yields CDR1 MNHNS and CDR2 SASEGT. V lost 6 bases and J lost 6, with 18 bases in between. The CDR3 sequence is 15 residues long. CDR3 nucleotide sequence: TGTGCCAGCAGACCCTACAGAGTCCCTGGCAATGAGCAGTTCTTC. Its translation: CASRPYRVPGNEQFF.

The rearrangement uses TRBV19 and TRBJ2-7; 9 bases are shared with TRBD1. The CDR3 is 16 residues long. V lost 5 bases, J lost 5 bases, and 13 bases stayed unmatched. Germline CDR1 is LNHDA and CDR2 is SQIVND (reference sequence). This CDR3 is CASSLYLGDRDHEQYF. The CDR3 region has the DNA TGTGCCAGTAGTCTCTACCTCGGGGACAGGGACCACGAGCAGTACTTC.

The V call is TRBV28, the J call TRBJ1-2, with D possibly TRBD1 on 5 matching bases. V was clipped by 2 bases and J by 8 bases, with 9 bases between them. Germline CDR1 reads MDHEN; CDR2 reads SYDVKM. The CDR3 has 12 amino acids. The CDR3 DNA follows: TGTGCCAGCAGTTTAGGCCGGGGCGGCTACACCTTC. Its protein is CASSLGRGGYTF.

V usage is TRBV6-4 and J usage is TRBJ2-2; D remains unclear. The germline gives CDR1 MRHNA, CDR2 SNTAGT. The CDR3 length is 13 residues. V was shortened by 3 bases and J by 7 bases, with 9 bases between the two germline ends. CDR3 bases: TGTGCCAGCAGTGAATATACATTCGGGGAGCTGTTTTTT. Its protein product is CASSEYTFGELFF.

This clone was detected once. The J gene is TRBJ2-1, the V gene TRBV9; D is possibly TRBD2 (7 bases). This CDR3 is built from 15 residues. Deletions cut 0 bases from V and 7 bases from J, with 14 bases between. From germline, CDR1 is SGDLS and CDR2 YYNGEE. The CDR3 DNA follows: TGTGCCAGCAGCGTAGTAGGGGGAGGGCCGAATGAGCAGTTCTTC. Translation gives CASSVVGGGPNEQFF.

There are a few counts of this clone. The V call is TRBV6-5, the J call TRBJ1-4; D not resolved. The CDR3 sequence is 13 residues long. Germline V gives CDR1 MNHEY, CDR2 SVGAGI. The germline V and J ends were trimmed by 4 bases and 14 bases, with 17 bases remaining between them. The CDR3 sequence is CASSSSERGVLFF. The CDR3 nucleotides are TGTGCCAGCAGTTCAAGCGAACGAGGAGTGCTGTTTTTT.

This clone was observed a handful of times. The chain carries TRBV30 and TRBJ2-3, with D unclear. With 3 bases removed from V and 2 bases from J, the gap between germline ends came to 6 bases. This CDR3 spans 12 amino acids. Germline CDR1 reads GTSNPN; CDR2 reads SVGIG (reference sequence). DNA for the CDR3: TGTGCCTGGAGAAAAACCACAGATACGCAGTATTTT. Translating it yields CAWRKTTDTQYF.

The chain combines TRBV25-1 with TRBJ1-4; D possibly corresponds to TRBD1 (6 bases). V gave up 6 bases and J gave up 3 bases, with 14 bases separating them. The CDR3 consists of 15 residues. Germline V CDR1 and CDR2: MGHDK, SYGVNS. The CDR3 is CASRLGGVANEKLFF. Here the CDR3 DNA reads TGTGCCAGCAGACTAGGGGGGGTAGCTAATGAAAAACTGTTTTTT. The full variable domain, completed using reference TRBV25-1 and TRBJ1-4, is EADIYQTPRYLVIGTGKKITLECSQTMGHDKMYWYQQDPGMELHLIHYSYGVNSTEKGDLSSESTVSRIRTEHFPLTLESARPSHTSQYLCASRLGGVANEKLFFGSGTQLSVL.

This chain joins TRBV6-1 and TRBJ1-5; TRBD1 aligns across 9 bases. The germline CDR1 and CDR2 sequences are MNHNS and SASEGT. This CDR3 has 15 amino acids. Trimming removed 7 bases from V and 13 bases from J; junction bases left unmatched: 17. The DNA for the CDR3 is TGTGCCAGCATTAAGGGACAGGGAACCTTGGGGGTTCAGCATTTT. Its translation: CASIKGQGTLGVQHF.

This clone was picked up one time. The genes are TRBV4-3 and TRBJ1-2; TRBD1 matches 7 bases. V shed 0 bases and J 1 base; nucleotides not matched to a gene: 11. Germline lookup yields CDR1 LGHNA and CDR2 YSLEER. The CDR3 contains 18 residues. The CDR3 reads CASSQEMATGWINYGYTF. The CDR3 nucleotides read TGCGCCAGCAGCCAAGAAATGGCGACAGGGTGGATTAACTATGGCTACACCTTC.

The chain employs TRBV2 and TRBJ2-6; D is unclear. Germline V gene lookup returns CDR1 SNHLY and CDR2 FYNNEI. The V end lost 0 bases, the J end lost 0 bases, and 6 bases lay between the germline ends. CDR3 length equals 16 residues. This chain's CDR3 is CASSEAFTSGANVLTF. CDR3 nucleotide sequence: TGTGCCAGCAGTGAAGCGTTCACCTCTGGGGCCAACGTCCTGACTTTC.

This clone was observed a single time. V gene TRBV19 combines with J gene TRBJ2-1; 11 bases fit TRBD2. This CDR3 region has 15 residues. Trimming cost V 6 bases and J 8 bases; bases outside gene matches: 9. Per germline, CDR1 LNHDA and CDR2 SQIVND (reference sequence). The CDR3 DNA sequence: TGTGCCAGTAGCCCCACTAGCGGGGGTTTTGATGAGCAGTTCTTC. Its protein product is CASSPTSGGFDEQFF.

The chain carries TRBV30 and TRBJ2-5, with 8 bases that match TRBD1. Germline V CDR1 and CDR2: GTSNPN, SVGIG (reference sequence). V was pared by 4 bases and J by 1 base, with 5 bases of the junction left unmatched. The CDR3 totals 14 residues. The CDR3 DNA reads TGTGCCTGGATACCAGGGGGCATCCAAGAGACCCAGTACTTC. Translation gives CAWIPGGIQETQYF.

The chain joins TRBV7-2 to TRBJ2-5; D may be TRBD1 (6 bases). Germline-derived CDR1 and CDR2 are SGHTA and FQGNSA. Trimming removed 4 bases from V and 1 base from J, with 10 bases in between. This CDR3 contains 14 residues. The CDR3, as DNA: TGTGCCAGCAGCTACGACAGGACCCAAGAGACCCAGTACTTC. This codes for CASSYDRTQETQYF.

Written as DNA, the CDR3 is TGCGCCAGCAGCTTGGAACATGGGGCAGCCTACGAGCAGTACTTC. Protein sequence: CASSLEHGAAYEQYF. The rearrangement joins TRBV5-1 to TRBJ2-7; D may be TRBD1 (5 bases). CDR1 is SGHRS and CDR2 is YFSETQ in the germline V gene. The V end was cut by 0 bases, the J end by 2 bases, with 12 bases between. The CDR3 spans 15 residues.

This clone was seen only a few times. CDR3 sequence: CASSDTGGEAFF. For the CDR3, the DNA is TGTGCCAGCAGTGACACAGGGGGTGAAGCTTTCTTT. The genes are TRBV6-6 and TRBJ1-1, with TRBD1 matching 8 bases. The CDR3 is 12 residues long. V dropped 5 bases and J dropped 7; count of bases not matched to a gene: 3. Germline V CDR1 and CDR2: MNHNY, SVGAGI (reference sequence).

CDR3 protein: CASSTSSTGELFF. Written as DNA, the CDR3 is TGTGCCAGCAGCACCAGCAGCACCGGGGAGCTGTTTTTT. The chain links TRBV7-9 to TRBJ2-2, with D unclear. V was cut by 5 bases and J by 4 bases, with 8 bases left in between. Germline CDR1 and CDR2: SEHNR and FQNEAQ (reference sequence). This CDR3 region has 13 residues.

The chain has TRBV19 and TRBJ2-5; D remains ambiguous. The V gene lost 4 bases and the J gene lost 4 bases, with 19 bases spanning the gap. The length of the CDR3 is 16 residues. CDR1 and CDR2 (germline): LNHDA, SQIVND (reference sequence). The CDR3 DNA reads TGTGCCAGTAGTAACCGGTTCGACGCCTTGGGAGAGACCCAGTACTTC. Protein: CASSNRFDALGETQYF.

The rearrangement links TRBV28 to TRBJ2-1; 12 nucleotides line up with TRBD2. The V segment lost 6 bases and the J segment 9 bases; nucleotides outside the gene matches: 12. CDR3 size: 16 residues. Germline V lookup: CDR1 MDHEN, CDR2 SYDVKM. CDR3 sequence (DNA): TGTGCCAGCAGCCTGGGCTCTAGCGGGAGGGTAAGTGAGCAGTTCTTC. Amino acids: CASSLGSSGRVSEQFF.

This chain links TRBV4-2 with TRBJ2-5, with TRBD2 identical over 11 bases. This CDR3 is 19 amino acids long. The V gene's germline CDR1 is LGHNA and CDR2 YNFKEQ. V trimming: 0 bases; J trimming: 1 base; junction bases outside the gene matches: 10. In nucleotides, the CDR3 is TGTGCCAGCAGCCAAGAGGGACCTAGCGGGGGGCGCCCCCAAGAGACCCAGTACTTC. Protein sequence: CASSQEGPSGGRPQETQYF.

This chain joins TRBV25-1 and TRBJ2-3; D is undetermined. V was shortened by 6 bases and J by 0 bases, with 10 bases between the two germline ends. The CDR3 has 14 residues. Per the germline V gene, CDR1 is MGHDK and CDR2 is SYGVNS. The CDR3 region is CASSPRASTDTQYF. The CDR3 nucleotides read TGTGCCAGCAGCCCAAGGGCTAGCACAGATACGCAGTATTTT.

The chain carries TRBV28 and TRBJ2-7; 7 bases are a match to TRBD1. CDR3 length equals 15 residues. Trimming at V came to 0 bases and at J to 0 bases, leaving 2 bases not matched to a gene. From germline, CDR1 is MDHEN and CDR2 SYDVKM. CDR3: CASSLWTGNSYEQYF. Written as DNA, the CDR3 is TGTGCCAGCAGTTTATGGACAGGGAACTCCTACGAGCAGTACTTC.

This clone was observed once. This chain connects TRBV29-1 to TRBJ1-2, with TRBD1 matching over 7 bases. This CDR3 has 14 residues. Germline CDR1 SQVTM, CDR2 ANQGSEA. The V gene end was trimmed by 3 bases and the J gene end by 9 bases; junction bases not matched to a gene: 13. CDR3 DNA sequence: TGCAGCGTTGACTTTGACAGGGTGGGATTTAGCTACACCTTC. The encoded protein is CSVDFDRVGFSYTF.

The chain is built from TRBV11-3 and TRBJ2-1; D unresolved. Germline V gene sequence: CDR1 SGHNT, CDR2 YENEEA. Trimming left V 0 bases short and J 4 bases short, with 4 bases between. The CDR3 is made up of 13 amino acids. CDR3 nucleotide sequence: TGTGCCAGCAGCTTAGACCCATACAATGAGCAGTTCTTC. Translation gives CASSLDPYNEQFF.

The chain combines TRBV7-9 with TRBJ2-1, with D possibly matching TRBD2 (6 bases). Germline CDR1 SEHNR, CDR2 FQNEAQ (reference sequence). V was cut by 1 base and J by 7 bases, with 14 bases left in between. The CDR3 has 15 amino acids. The CDR3 DNA follows: TGTGCCAGCAGCTTAGAGGAGGGAGGTCGGAATGAGCAGTTCTTC. It is translated as CASSLEEGGRNEQFF.

As DNA, the CDR3 is TGTGCCAGCAGTTCCCCACTAACCCCAGGCTATGGCTACACCTTC. It yields the protein CASSSPLTPGYGYTF. The V call is TRBV6-5, the J call TRBJ1-2; D not certain. Trimming took 4 bases from V and 4 from J, leaving 16 bases between them. Per germline, CDR1 MNHEY and CDR2 SVGAGI. The CDR3 sequence is 15 residues long.